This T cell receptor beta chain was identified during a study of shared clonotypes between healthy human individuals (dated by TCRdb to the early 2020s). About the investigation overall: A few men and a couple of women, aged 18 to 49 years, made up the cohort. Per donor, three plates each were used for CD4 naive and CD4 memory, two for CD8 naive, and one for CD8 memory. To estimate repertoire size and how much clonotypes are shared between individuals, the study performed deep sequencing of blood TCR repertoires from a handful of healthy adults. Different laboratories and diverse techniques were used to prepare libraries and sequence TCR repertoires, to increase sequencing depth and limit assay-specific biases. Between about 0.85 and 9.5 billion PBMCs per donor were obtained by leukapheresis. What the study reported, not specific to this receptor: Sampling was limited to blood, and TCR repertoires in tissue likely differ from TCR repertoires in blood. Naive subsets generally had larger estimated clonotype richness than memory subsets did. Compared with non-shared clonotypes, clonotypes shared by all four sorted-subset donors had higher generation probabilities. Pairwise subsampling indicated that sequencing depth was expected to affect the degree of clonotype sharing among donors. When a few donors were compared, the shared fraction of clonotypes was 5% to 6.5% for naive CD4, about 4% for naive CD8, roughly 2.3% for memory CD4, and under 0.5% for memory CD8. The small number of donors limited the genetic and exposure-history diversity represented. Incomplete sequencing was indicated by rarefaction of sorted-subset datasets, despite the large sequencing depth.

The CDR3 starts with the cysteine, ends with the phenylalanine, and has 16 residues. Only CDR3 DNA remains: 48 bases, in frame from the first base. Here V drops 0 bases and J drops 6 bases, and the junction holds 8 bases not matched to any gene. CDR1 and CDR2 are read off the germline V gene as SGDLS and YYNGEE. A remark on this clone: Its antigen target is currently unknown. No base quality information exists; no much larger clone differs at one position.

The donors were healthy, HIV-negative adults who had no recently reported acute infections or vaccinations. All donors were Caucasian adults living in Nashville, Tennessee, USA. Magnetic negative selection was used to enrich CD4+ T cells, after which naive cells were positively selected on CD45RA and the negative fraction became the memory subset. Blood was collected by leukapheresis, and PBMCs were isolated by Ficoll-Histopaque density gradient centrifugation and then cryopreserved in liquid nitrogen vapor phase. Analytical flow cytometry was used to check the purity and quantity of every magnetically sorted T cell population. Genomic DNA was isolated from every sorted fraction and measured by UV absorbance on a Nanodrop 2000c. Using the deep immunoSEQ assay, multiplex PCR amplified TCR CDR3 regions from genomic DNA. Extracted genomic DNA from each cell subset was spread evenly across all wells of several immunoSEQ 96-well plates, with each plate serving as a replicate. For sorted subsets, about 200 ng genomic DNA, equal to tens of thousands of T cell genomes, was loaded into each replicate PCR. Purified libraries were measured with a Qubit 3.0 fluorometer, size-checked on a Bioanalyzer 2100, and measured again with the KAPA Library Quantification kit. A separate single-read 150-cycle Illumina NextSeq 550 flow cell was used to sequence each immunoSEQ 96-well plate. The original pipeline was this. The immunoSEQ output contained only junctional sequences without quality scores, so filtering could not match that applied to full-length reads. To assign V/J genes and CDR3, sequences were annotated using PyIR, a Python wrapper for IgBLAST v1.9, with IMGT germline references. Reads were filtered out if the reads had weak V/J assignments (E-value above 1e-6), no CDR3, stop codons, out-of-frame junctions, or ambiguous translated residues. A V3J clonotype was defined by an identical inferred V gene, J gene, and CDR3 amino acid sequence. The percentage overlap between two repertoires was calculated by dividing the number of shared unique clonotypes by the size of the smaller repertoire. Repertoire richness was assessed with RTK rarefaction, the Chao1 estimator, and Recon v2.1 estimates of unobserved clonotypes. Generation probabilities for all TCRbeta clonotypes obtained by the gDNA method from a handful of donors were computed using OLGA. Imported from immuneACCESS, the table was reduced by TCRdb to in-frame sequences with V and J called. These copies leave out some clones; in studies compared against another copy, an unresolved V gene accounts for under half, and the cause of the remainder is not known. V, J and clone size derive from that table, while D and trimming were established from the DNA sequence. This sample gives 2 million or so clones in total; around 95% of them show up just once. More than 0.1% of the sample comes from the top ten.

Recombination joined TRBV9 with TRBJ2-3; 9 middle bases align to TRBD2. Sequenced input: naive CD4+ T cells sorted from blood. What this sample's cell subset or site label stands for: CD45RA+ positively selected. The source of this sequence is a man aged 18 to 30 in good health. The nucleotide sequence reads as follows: TGTGCCAGCAGCGTAGCTCTAGCGGGATCTGATGATACGCAGTATTTT. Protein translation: CASSVALAGSDDTQYF. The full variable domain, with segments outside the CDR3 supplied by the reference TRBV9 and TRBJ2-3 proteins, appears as DSGVTQTPKHLITATGQRVTLRCSPRSGDLSVYWYQQSLDQGLQFLIQYYNGEERAKGNILERFSAQQFPDLHSELNLSSLELGDSALYFCASSVALAGSDDTQYFGPGTRLTVL.